The rows below give T cell receptor beta chains drawn from one sample of a study of stem cell transplantation in POMP-related autoinflammatory disease. Clones were read by immunoSEQ multiplex PCR, and TCRdb kept only the in-frame ones, dropping some. Among approximately 23,000 clones listed, 75% to 90% were seen once. Sample: CD4+ T cells from PBMCs, taken before stem cell transplantation. These receptors were taken from a human donor with POMP-related autoinflammation and immune dysregulation (PRAID). CDR3s include the opening cysteine and the closing phenylalanine or tryptophan. A D gene is named only where the DNA matches it firmly. The size of a clone is reported for some rows only, either as once, few or many, or as a class for expanded clones.

cdr3_aa cdr3_nt j_call v_call d_call clone_size
CASSLGLHPQETQYF TGTGCCAGCAGCTTAGGGTTACACCCCCAAGAGACCCAGTACTTC TRBJ2-5 TRBV7-9 . .
CASSHWERGHYGYTF TGCGCCAGCAGCCACTGGGAGAGGGGGCATTATGGCTACACCTTC TRBJ1-2 TRBV4-1 TRBD1 few
CASSKGRPQETQYF TGTGCCAGTAGTAAGGGACGCCCACAAGAGACCCAGTACTTC TRBJ2-5 TRBV19 . .
CASSLGTGASRVFF TGTGCCAGCAGCTTGGGGACAGGGGCCTCAAGGGTGTTTTTT TRBJ1-4 TRBV11-2 TRBD1 .
CASSGPAHNSPLHF TGTGCCAGCAGCGGTCCCGCCCATAATTCACCCCTCCACTTT TRBJ1-6 TRBV9 . few
CASSFGTPAVDYGYTF TGTGCCAGCAGCTTTGGTACCCCTGCAGTTGACTATGGCTACACCTTC TRBJ1-2 TRBV5-4 . .
CASSALGWETNEKLFF TGTGCCAGCAGTGCCCTGGGGTGGGAAACTAATGAAAAACTGTTTTTT TRBJ1-4 TRBV28 . .
CATSPEGWEAFF TGTGCCACCTCACCGGAGGGTTGGGAAGCTTTCTTT TRBJ1-1 TRBV14 . once
CASSFPGQPTYEQYF TGTGCCAGCAGTTTCCCGGGACAGCCGACCTACGAGCAGTACTTC TRBJ2-7 TRBV28 TRBD1 .
CASIGEAYNEQFF TGTGCCAGCATCGGGGAAGCCTACAATGAGCAGTTCTTC TRBJ2-1 TRBV2 . few
CASSYRGNTEAFF TGTGCCAGTTCCTACAGGGGGAACACTGAAGCTTTCTTT TRBJ1-1 TRBV19 TRBD1 .
CASSPLETQYF TGCGCCAGCAGCCCGTTAGAGACCCAGTACTTC TRBJ2-5 TRBV4-1 . .
CASSPIVAQGLGSTNEKLFF TGTGCCAGCTCACCAATCGTTGCCCAAGGCCTAGGTTCAACTAATGAAAAACTGTTTTTT TRBJ1-4 TRBV18 . .
CASSPRPLAGASTGELFF TGTGCCAGCAGCCCCCGCCCTCTAGCGGGAGCATCCACCGGGGAGCTGTTTTTT TRBJ2-2 TRBV11-3 TRBD2 .
CASSLSAGGQETQYF TGCGCCAGCAGCTTGTCAGCGGGGGGCCAAGAGACCCAGTACTTC TRBJ2-5 TRBV5-1 TRBD2 .
CASSLGLAGGNEQFF TGTGCCAGCAGCTTGGGACTAGCGGGAGGCAATGAGCAGTTCTTC TRBJ2-1 TRBV5-4 TRBD2 .
CASSLQGAVNTEAFF TGTGCCAGCAGTTTACAGGGGGCGGTAAACACTGAAGCTTTCTTT TRBJ1-1 TRBV28 TRBD1 .
CAIGGSHEQFF TGTGCCATCGGGGGGTCCCATGAGCAGTTCTTC TRBJ2-1 TRBV10-3 . .